One T cell receptor beta chain is described in this entry. It has no known antigen specificity. No much larger clonotype is one base removed from it; base qualities were not supplied. The library was generated by 5' RACE. Data came from an Illumina HiSeq 2500. A second PCR of roughly 7 to 11 cycles was run with a J-beta primer mix and a sample-barcoded 5' primer. A unique molecular identifier was introduced onto each TCR beta cDNA molecule by a template-switch 5' adaptor carrying 12 random nucleotides. At least 3 million CDR3-containing paired-end reads were obtained from each sample. First-strand cDNA synthesis was performed from all RNA using the Mint cDNA synthesis kit, with priming by a TRBC-specific oligonucleotide. Following uracil-DNA glycosylase treatment, all cDNA underwent a first 18-cycle PCR with the universal primers M1SS and BC2_uni_R. Concerning the study's data processing: Each sample was normalized by randomly selecting 1 million high-quality reads, each carrying a distinct molecular identifier. Reads sharing molecular identifiers were discarded rather than binned into consensus sequences. MiTCR, with a Q25 quality threshold and the strictest error-elimination algorithm, was used for CDR3 identification, clonotype clustering and error correction. A nonparametric unseen species model using Euler transformation provided a lower-bound estimate of total TCR beta diversity. TCRdb handled the public reads itself, with Q25 trimming in fastp and clone calling in MiXCR, and kept productive beta chains. CDR3 protein sequences are deduplicated, and each keeps its most common genes and DNA. These V and J calls rely on TCRdb rather than the paper's analysis. The sample data list roughly 1,500,000 distinct CDR3 sequences, and around 39% of these were observed just once. 7.9% of the sample is taken by the ten largest.

The sample is drawn from a study of blood T cells in healthy people across ages (dated by TCRdb to 2015 to 2017). Study-level background: Template switching captured roughly one uniquely barcoded TCR beta cDNA molecule per two T cells in model experiments. Age-related changes in TCR beta repertoire diversity were measured in the study by deep sequencing normalized with unique cDNA molecular identifiers. Donors were grouped into four age groups: young (average roughly 17 years), middle-aged (39), aged (about 60) and long-lived (about 82). To avoid experimental bias, donors of different ages were randomly spread across the sequencing lanes. For two donors (one aged 18 to 30 and one aged 80 or older), the study analyzed two additional independent replicas of 1 million unique cDNA reads from the same blood draw.

Looking up the germline V gene (reference sequence) yields CDR1 DFQATT and CDR2 SNEGSKA. Clipping removes 4 bases from V and 5 bases from J, with 5 as the unmatched junction base count. There are 14 amino acids in the CDR3, from cysteine to phenylalanine inclusive. The sequence is cut down to CDR3 DNA, 42 bases in frame from base 1. Systemically healthy Caucasian individuals from Russia, 39 in total and aged roughly 6 to 90 years, were included as donors. Approximately 9 milliliters of peripheral blood were collected from each donor into EDTA-treated Vacutainer tubes. PBMCs were isolated by Ficoll-Paque density-gradient centrifugation, with at least 6.5 million obtained per sample. Trizol reagent was used to extract total RNA from the PBMCs, yielding at least 5.5 micrograms per sample. Naive CD45RAhigh/CD27high T cell percentages were measured by flow cytometry on a PBMC aliquot from every donor.

Results and caveats for the whole study, not just this receptor: A strong correlation was found between observed TCR beta diversity and the percentage of naive T cells measured by flow cytometry. Bulk unsorted PBMC profiling prevented conclusive comparison of naive and antigen-experienced compartments. Compared with the aged group, the long-lived group had more naive CD4+ T cells, fewer expanded clones and increased TCR diversity, suggesting age selection. Estimates of total diversity based on one million sequenced T cells were considered lower bounds and underestimates. The CMV infection status of donors was not known, potentially confounding age-related changes in expanded clonotypes. Observed TCR beta diversity per million T cells fell roughly linearly with age, and a significant reduction was already apparent by age around 44.

The receptor comes from a woman between 18 and 29 years old in good health. The chain links TRBV20-1 with TRBJ1-5, with 10 bases aligning to TRBD1. The sample taken for sequencing was blood. The CDR3 loop reads CSATDRGDHQPQHF. In nucleotides, the sequence is TGCAGTGCTACGGACAGGGGGGACCATCAGCCCCAGCATTTT.